The 21 T cell receptor beta chains below all came from one sample that was sequenced in a study of CD8+ T cells in alopecia areata. Isolated RNA was reverse transcribed into cDNA used as the sequencing template. Generated by immunoSEQ multiplex PCR, the TCRdb table keeps only in-frame clones and is missing some. The data hold about 150,000 clones, with nearly 55% observed a single time. Treatment noted: oral pan-JAK inhibitor, 5-10 mg twice daily. Sequenced material: CD8+ T cells sorted from blood, taken at week 4, from a patient treated with tofacitinib. These receptors were obtained from a human donor with alopecia areata.

This clone was seen more than once but under ten times. This chain uses TRBV19 with TRBJ2-1; maybe TRBD2 (5 bases). This CDR3 has 16 amino acids. Germline V gives CDR1 LNHDA, CDR2 SQIVND (reference sequence). V was cut by 3 bases and J by 8 bases, with 20 bases left in between. The CDR3 coding sequence is TGTGCCAGTAGTATGGGAGACTACCCAGGAGTGGATGAGCAGTTCTTC. The encoded protein is CASSMGDYPGVDEQFF.

This clone has more than one count but fewer than ten. This chain uses TRBV7-9 with TRBJ2-6; 7 bases agree with TRBD1. The V gene's germline CDR1 is SEHNR and CDR2 FQNEAQ (reference sequence). CDR3 size: 16 residues. Trimming removed 5 bases from V and 0 bases from J; junction bases left unmatched: 4. CDR3 sequence reads: CASSLWDSSGANVLTF. CDR3 nucleotides: TGTGCCAGCAGCCTATGGGACAGCTCTGGGGCCAACGTCCTGACTTTC.

The rearrangement uses TRBV25-1 and TRBJ2-5, with 8 nucleotides matching TRBD1. V was clipped by 4 bases and J by 5 bases; unmatched bases: 6. Germline values: CDR1 MGHDK, CDR2 SYGVNS. The CDR3 is 14 amino acids. The CDR3 DNA reads TGTGCCAGCAGTGTCGGACAGGGAGAGGAGACCCAGTACTTC. This sequence encodes CASSVGQGEETQYF.

This sequence joins TRBV6-5 and TRBJ1-2; 10 positions match TRBD1. Germline V gene sequence: CDR1 MNHEY, CDR2 SVGAGI. This CDR3 has 15 residues. The trim removed 10 bases at V and 4 bases at J, leaving 12 bases unmatched. The CDR3 bases are TGTGCCATTTATCCGGGACAGGGGACACCCTATGGCTACACCTTC. Translated: CAIYPGQGTPYGYTF.

The chain recombines TRBV7-8 with TRBJ1-2; D gene uncertain. Germline V gives CDR1 SGHVS, CDR2 FQNEAQ. The CDR3 is made up of 16 amino acids. V shed 1 base and J shed 0 bases, with 12 bases lying between them. The CDR3 spells CASSLEGMTPNYGYTF. The CDR3 nucleotides read TGTGCCAGCAGCTTAGAGGGAATGACGCCTAACTATGGCTACACCTTC. Full variable domain (missing parts from reference TRBV7-8 and TRBJ1-2): GAGVSQSPRYKVAKRGQDVALRCDPISGHVSLFWYQQALGQGPEFLTYFQNEAQLDKSGLPSDRFFAERPEGSVSTLKIQRTQQEDSAVYLCASSLEGMTPNYGYTFGSGTRLTVV.

The V gene is TRBV27, the J gene TRBJ2-3, with 8 bases fitting TRBD2. Germline-derived CDR1 and CDR2 are MNHEY and SMNVEV (reference sequence). Trimming took 0 bases from V and 3 from J; bases not matched to a gene: 14. The CDR3 has 19 amino acids. The CDR3 loop is CASSLSRGNSGGPTDTQYF. The CDR3 region has the DNA TGTGCCAGCAGTTTATCCCGCGGCAATTCGGGGGGGCCTACAGATACGCAGTATTTT.

The chain links TRBV25-1 to TRBJ2-7; D not certain. Germline V CDR1 and CDR2: MGHDK, SYGVNS. The V and J ends lost 1 base and 5 bases respectively, with 9 bases between them. The CDR3 runs 13 residues. Here the CDR3 reads CASSEFMADEQYF. The CDR3 coding sequence is TGTGCCAGCAGTGAATTTATGGCCGACGAGCAGTACTTC.

Worth noting for this clone: Germline is not matched at one junction end, which may reflect a read error. The chain couples TRBV10-3 to TRBJ2-3; D is perhaps TRBD1 (5 bases). Looked up from germline, CDR1 is ENHRY and CDR2 is SYGVKD. This CDR3 is 16 amino acids long. The DNA of the CDR3 is TGTGCCAGCAGTTACTCGACAGACACTAGCACAGATACGCAGTATTTT. Protein: CASSYSTDTSTDTQYF.

The chain has TRBV9 and TRBJ2-3; D is uncertain. This CDR3 region has 15 residues. Germline CDR1 and CDR2: SGDLS and YYNGEE. Between the trimmed V and J ends, which lost 0 bases and 1 base, there was a span of 9 bases. The chain's CDR3 is CASSVGSRGTDTQYF. CDR3 DNA: TGTGCCAGCAGCGTAGGATCGAGAGGCACAGATACGCAGTATTTT.

The chain employs TRBV25-1 and TRBJ1-6; 7 nucleotides match TRBD1. The CDR3 covers 15 residues. After removal of 2 bases from V and 7 bases from J, the junction contained 5 bases not matched to a gene. From germline, CDR1 is MGHDK and CDR2 SYGVNS. The CDR3 DNA sequence: TGTGCCAGCAGTGAAGAAGGCAGGGGGAATTCACCCCTCCACTTT. This gives the protein CASSEEGRGNSPLHF.

To note about this clone: The sample holds other DNA sequences that translate to the same CDR3. This chain uses TRBV5-6 with TRBJ2-7; D is ambiguous. Germline CDR1 reads SGHDT; CDR2 reads YYEEEE. This CDR3 contains 12 residues. Trimming removed 0 bases at V and 4 bases at J, with 5 bases between. The CDR3 coding sequence is TGTGCCAGCAGCTTGGAGAGGTACGAGCAGTACTTC. The encoded protein is CASSLERYEQYF.

This clone was recorded a few times. V and J are TRBV2 and TRBJ1-5; D is ambiguous. Trimming pared 1 base from V and 4 bases from J, leaving 8 bases between. This CDR3 has 14 residues. Looked up from germline, CDR1 is SNHLY and CDR2 is FYNNEI. CDR3 in DNA: TGTGCCAGCAGTGAAGAGAACGTTAATCAGCCCCAGCATTTT. Translating gives CASSEENVNQPQHF.

This clone was observed a handful of times. V gene TRBV9 combines with J gene TRBJ1-5; D not certain. Germline-derived CDR1 and CDR2 are SGDLS and YYNGEE. The V end lost 0 bases, the J end lost 1 base, and 2 bases lay between the germline ends. This CDR3 is built from 13 residues. CDR3 sequence reads: CASSVASNQPQHF. The CDR3 nucleotides are TGTGCCAGCAGCGTAGCCAGCAATCAGCCCCAGCATTTT.

This clone appeared a few times. The V gene is TRBV7-9, the J gene TRBJ2-1, with D perhaps matching TRBD2 (7 bases). Germline V CDR1 and CDR2: SEHNR, FQNEAQ (reference sequence). The V end was cut by 5 bases, the J end by 5 bases, with 16 bases between. The CDR3 is 15 residues long. In DNA, the CDR3 is TGTGCCAGCAGCCCCCCGGGGGGCCTTAACAATGAGCAGTTCTTC. It translates to CASSPPGGLNNEQFF.

The chain recombines TRBV4-1 with TRBJ1-6, with D perhaps TRBD1 (5 bases). Trimming removed 0 bases from V and 7 bases from J, with 10 bases in between. The CDR3 runs 15 residues. Germline V gene lookup returns CDR1 MGHRA and CDR2 YSYEKL. In DNA, the CDR3 is TGCGCCAGCAGCCAAGATTTCGGGGACAATTCACCCCTCCACTTT. The encoded protein is CASSQDFGDNSPLHF.

The genes are TRBV13 and TRBJ2-7; 10 positions match TRBD1. With 5 bases clipped from V and 4 bases from J, the junction kept 8 bases outside the gene matches. This CDR3 comprises 15 residues. Per the germline V gene, CDR1 is PRHDT and CDR2 is FYEKMQ (reference sequence). CDR3 DNA: TGTGCCAGCAGCCAATCGGGACAGGGGATGTACGAGCAGTACTTC. It encodes CASSQSGQGMYEQYF.

The chain employs TRBV5-6 and TRBJ2-2, with 7 bases lining up with TRBD1. The CDR3 consists of 16 residues. From germline, CDR1 is SGHDT and CDR2 YYEEEE. V lost 2 bases to trimming and J lost 0 bases; unmatched junction nucleotides: 4. The CDR3 coding sequence is TGTGCCAGCAGCTTCCGACAGGGACCGAACACCGGGGAGCTGTTTTTT. Its protein is CASSFRQGPNTGELFF.

The rearrangement links TRBV6-5 to TRBJ2-2; D is unclear. CDR1 MNHEY and CDR2 SVGAGI come from the germline V gene. Deletions cut 0 bases from V and 6 bases from J, with 8 bases between. CDR3 size: 14 residues. The CDR3 loop is CASSYSKTAGELFF. CDR3 nucleotides: TGTGCCAGCAGTTACTCGAAAACAGCCGGGGAGCTGTTTTTT.

This sequence joins TRBV30 and TRBJ1-5; 8 bases match TRBD1. J lost 9 bases, V lost 3 bases, and 7 bases had no gene match. This CDR3 is 13 amino acids long. Germline lookup yields CDR1 GTSNPN and CDR2 SVGIG (reference sequence). CDR3 amino acids: CAWSGTGMAPQHF. CDR3 nucleotide sequence: TGTGCCTGGAGCGGGACAGGAATGGCGCCCCAGCATTTT.

This clone was counted between two and nine times. The V call is TRBV5-6, the J call TRBJ1-2, with D maybe TRBD1 (5 bases). In germline, CDR1 is SGHDT, CDR2 YYEEEE. This CDR3 has 12 residues. Trimming cost V 4 bases and J 9 bases, with 13 bases left between them. Written as DNA, the CDR3 is TGTGCCAGCAGCCCAGGGCCGTTGCGCTACACCTTC. The encoded protein is CASSPGPLRYTF.

The chain combines TRBV6-6 with TRBJ2-1, with a possible D match to TRBD2 (7 bases). Trimming removed 6 bases at V and 0 bases at J, with 9 bases between. The V gene's germline CDR1 is MNHNY and CDR2 SVGAGI (reference sequence). The CDR3 has 14 amino acids. The CDR3 is CASSGGHSYNEQFF. CDR3 coding DNA: TGTGCCAGCAGCGGGGGGCACTCCTACAATGAGCAGTTCTTC.